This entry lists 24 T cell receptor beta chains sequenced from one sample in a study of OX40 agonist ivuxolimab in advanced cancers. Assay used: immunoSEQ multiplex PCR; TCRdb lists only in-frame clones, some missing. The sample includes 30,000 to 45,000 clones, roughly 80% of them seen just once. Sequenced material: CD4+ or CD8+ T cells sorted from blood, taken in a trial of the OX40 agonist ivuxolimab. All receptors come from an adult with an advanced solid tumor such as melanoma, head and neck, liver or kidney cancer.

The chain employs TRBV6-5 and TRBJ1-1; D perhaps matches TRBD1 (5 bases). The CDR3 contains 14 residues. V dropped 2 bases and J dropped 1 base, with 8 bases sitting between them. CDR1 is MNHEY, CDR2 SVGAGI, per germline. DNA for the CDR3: TGTGCCAGCAGTTACGGGACCGCGAACACTGAAGCTTTCTTT. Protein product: CASSYGTANTEAFF.

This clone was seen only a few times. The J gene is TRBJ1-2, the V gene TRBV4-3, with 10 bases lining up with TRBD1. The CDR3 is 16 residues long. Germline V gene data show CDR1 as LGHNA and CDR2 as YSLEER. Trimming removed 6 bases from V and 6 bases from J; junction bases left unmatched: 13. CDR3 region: CASSLGTGANRNGYTF. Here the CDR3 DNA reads TGCGCCAGCAGTCTCGGGACAGGGGCAAATCGGAATGGCTACACCTTC.

The CDR3 reads CASSSTGANTGELFF. CDR3 sequence (DNA): TGTGCCAGCAGCTCCACAGGGGCGAACACCGGGGAGCTGTTTTTT. The genes are TRBV7-6 and TRBJ2-2; the match to TRBD1 covers 7 bases. From germline, CDR1 is SGHVS and CDR2 FNYEAQ. This CDR3 contains 15 residues. With V trimmed by 4 bases and J by 0 bases, 2 bases remained unmatched.

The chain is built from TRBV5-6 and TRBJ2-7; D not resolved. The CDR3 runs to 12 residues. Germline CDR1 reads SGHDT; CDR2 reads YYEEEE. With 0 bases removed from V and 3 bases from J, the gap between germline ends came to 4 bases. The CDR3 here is CASSLGNYEQYF. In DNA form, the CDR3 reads TGTGCCAGCAGCTTGGGCAACTACGAGCAGTACTTC.

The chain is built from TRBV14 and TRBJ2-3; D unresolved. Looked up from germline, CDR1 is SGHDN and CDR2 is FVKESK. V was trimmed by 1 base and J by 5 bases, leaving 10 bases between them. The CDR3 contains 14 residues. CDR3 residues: CASSQVEGLDTQYF. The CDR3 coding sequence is TGTGCCAGCAGCCAAGTTGAAGGGTTAGATACGCAGTATTTT.

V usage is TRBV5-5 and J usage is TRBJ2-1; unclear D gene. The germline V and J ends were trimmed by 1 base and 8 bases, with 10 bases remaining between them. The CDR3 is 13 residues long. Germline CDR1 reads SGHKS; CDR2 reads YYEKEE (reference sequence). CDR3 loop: CASSLSLVDEQFF. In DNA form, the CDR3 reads TGTGCCAGCAGCTTGAGCCTAGTAGATGAGCAGTTCTTC.

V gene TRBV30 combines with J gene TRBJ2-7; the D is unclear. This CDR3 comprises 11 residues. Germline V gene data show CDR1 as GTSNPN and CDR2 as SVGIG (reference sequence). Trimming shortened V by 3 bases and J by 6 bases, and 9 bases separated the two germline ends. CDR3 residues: CAWSPGGEQYF. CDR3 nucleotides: TGTGCCTGGAGCCCCGGTGGCGAGCAGTACTTC. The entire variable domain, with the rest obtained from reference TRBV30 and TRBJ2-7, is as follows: SQTIHQWPATLVQPVGSPLSLECTVEGTSNPNLYWYRQAAGRGLQLLFYSVGIGQISSEVPQNLSASRPQDRQFILSSKKLLLSDSGFYLCAWSPGGEQYFGPGTRLTVT.

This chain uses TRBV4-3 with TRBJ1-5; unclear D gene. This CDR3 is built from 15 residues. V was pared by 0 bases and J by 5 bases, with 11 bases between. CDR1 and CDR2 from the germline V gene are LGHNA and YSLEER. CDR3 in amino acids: CASSQDRADHQPQHF. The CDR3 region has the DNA TGCGCCAGCAGCCAAGATCGGGCCGACCATCAGCCCCAGCATTTT.

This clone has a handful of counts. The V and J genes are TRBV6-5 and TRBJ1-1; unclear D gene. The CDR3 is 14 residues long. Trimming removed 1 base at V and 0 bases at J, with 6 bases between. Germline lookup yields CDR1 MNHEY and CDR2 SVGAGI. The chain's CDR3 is CASSYLSMNTEAFF. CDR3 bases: TGTGCCAGCAGTTACTTAAGTATGAACACTGAAGCTTTCTTT.

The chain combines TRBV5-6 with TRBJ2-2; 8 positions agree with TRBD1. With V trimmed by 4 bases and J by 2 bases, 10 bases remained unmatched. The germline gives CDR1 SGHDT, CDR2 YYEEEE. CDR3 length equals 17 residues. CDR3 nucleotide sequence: TGTGCCAGCAGCCCCCCGGGACAGGCTACAAACACCGGGGAGCTGTTTTTT. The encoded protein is CASSPPGQATNTGELFF. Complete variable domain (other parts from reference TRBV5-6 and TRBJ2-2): DAGVTQSPTHLIKTRGQQVTLRCSPKSGHDTVSWYQQALGQGPQFIFQYYEEEERQRGNFPDRFSGHQFPNYSSELNVNALLLGDSALYLCASSPPGQATNTGELFFGEGSRLTVL.

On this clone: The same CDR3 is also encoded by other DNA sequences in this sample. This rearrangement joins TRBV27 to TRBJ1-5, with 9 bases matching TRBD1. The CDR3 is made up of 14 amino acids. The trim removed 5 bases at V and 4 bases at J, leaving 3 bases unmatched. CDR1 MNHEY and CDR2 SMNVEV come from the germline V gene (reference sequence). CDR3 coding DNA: TGTGCCAGCAGTCCCGGGACAGGGAATCAGCCCCAGCATTTT. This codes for CASSPGTGNQPQHF.

CDR3: CASSPTGASGRDPEDTQYF. The CDR3 DNA follows: TGCGCCAGCAGCCCCACTGGGGCTAGCGGGAGGGATCCCGAAGATACGCAGTATTTT. The rearrangement joins TRBV5-1 to TRBJ2-3; 12 bases fit TRBD2. The CDR3 has 19 residues. V gave up 4 bases and J gave up 5 bases; unmatched junction bases: 17. CDR1 SGHRS and CDR2 YFSETQ come from the germline V gene.

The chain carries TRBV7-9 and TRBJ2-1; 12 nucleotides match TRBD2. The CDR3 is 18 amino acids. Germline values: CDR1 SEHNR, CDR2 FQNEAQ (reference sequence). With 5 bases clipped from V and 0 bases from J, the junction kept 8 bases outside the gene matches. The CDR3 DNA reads TGTGCCAGCAGCCGACGACTAGCGGGAGATATCTCCTACAATGAGCAGTTCTTC. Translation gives CASSRRLAGDISYNEQFF.

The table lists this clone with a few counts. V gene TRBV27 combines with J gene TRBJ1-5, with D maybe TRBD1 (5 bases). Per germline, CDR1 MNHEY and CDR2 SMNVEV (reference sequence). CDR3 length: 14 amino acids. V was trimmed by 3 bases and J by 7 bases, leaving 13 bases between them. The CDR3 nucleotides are TGTGCCAGCAGTTTCGGAGGGGCTGGGCAGCCCCAGCATTTT. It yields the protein CASSFGGAGQPQHF.

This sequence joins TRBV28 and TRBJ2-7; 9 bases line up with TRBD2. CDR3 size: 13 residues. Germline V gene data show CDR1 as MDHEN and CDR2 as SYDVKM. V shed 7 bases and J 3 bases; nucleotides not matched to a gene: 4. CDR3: CASTYSGSYEQYF. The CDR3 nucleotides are TGTGCCAGCACGTATAGCGGGAGCTACGAGCAGTACTTC.

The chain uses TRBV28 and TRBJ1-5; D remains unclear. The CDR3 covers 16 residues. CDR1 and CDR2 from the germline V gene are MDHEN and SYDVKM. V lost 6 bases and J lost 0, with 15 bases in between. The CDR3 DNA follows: TGTGCCAGCAGGTGGGCGGCGCTCGATAGCAATCAGCCCCAGCATTTT. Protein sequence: CASRWAALDSNQPQHF. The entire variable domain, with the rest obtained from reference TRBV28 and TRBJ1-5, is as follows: DVKVTQSSRYLVKRTGEKVFLECVQDMDHENMFWYRQDPGLGLRLIYFSYDVKMKEKGDIPEGYSVSREKKERFSLILESASTNQTSMYLCASRWAALDSNQPQHFGDGTRLSIL.

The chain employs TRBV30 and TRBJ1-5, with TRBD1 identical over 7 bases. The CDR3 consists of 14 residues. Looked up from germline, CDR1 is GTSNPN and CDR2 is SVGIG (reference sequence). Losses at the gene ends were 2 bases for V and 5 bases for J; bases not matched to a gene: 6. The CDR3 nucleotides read TGTGCCTGGAGTCAAGAACAGGGGTATCAGCCCCAGCATTTT. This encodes CAWSQEQGYQPQHF.

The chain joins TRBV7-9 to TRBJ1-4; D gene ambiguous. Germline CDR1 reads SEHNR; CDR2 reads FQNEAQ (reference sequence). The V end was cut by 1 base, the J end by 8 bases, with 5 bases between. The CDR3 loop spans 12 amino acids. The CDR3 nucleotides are TGTGCCAGCAGCTTAGGGCTAGAAAAACTGTTTTTT. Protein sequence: CASSLGLEKLFF.

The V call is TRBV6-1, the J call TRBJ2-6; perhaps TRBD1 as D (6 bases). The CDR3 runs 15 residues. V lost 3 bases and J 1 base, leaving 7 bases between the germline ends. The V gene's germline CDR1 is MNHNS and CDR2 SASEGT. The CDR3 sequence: CASSDRGSGANVLTF. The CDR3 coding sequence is TGTGCCAGCAGTGACAGGGGTTCTGGGGCCAACGTCCTGACTTTC.

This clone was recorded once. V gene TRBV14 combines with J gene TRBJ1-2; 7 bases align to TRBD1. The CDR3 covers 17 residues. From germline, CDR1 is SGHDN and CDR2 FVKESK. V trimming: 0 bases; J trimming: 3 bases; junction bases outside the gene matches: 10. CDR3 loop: CASSQDQRGGRDYGYTF. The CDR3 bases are TGTGCCAGCAGCCAAGATCAACGAGGGGGCAGGGACTATGGCTACACCTTC.

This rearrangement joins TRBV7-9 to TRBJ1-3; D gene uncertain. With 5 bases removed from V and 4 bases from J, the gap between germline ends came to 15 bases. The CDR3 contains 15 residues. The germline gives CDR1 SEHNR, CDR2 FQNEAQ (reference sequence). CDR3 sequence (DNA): TGTGCCAGCAGCAAATCGGGAGGGCAGGGAAACACCATATATTTT. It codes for CASSKSGGQGNTIYF.

The DNA for the CDR3 is TGTGCCAGCAGTGGGGCCTACGAGCAGTACTTC. This encodes CASSGAYEQYF. The chain carries TRBV25-1 and TRBJ2-7, with D uncertain. Germline V lookup: CDR1 MGHDK, CDR2 SYGVNS. This CDR3 is 11 amino acids long. V lost 4 bases, J lost 2 bases, and 3 bases lay in between.

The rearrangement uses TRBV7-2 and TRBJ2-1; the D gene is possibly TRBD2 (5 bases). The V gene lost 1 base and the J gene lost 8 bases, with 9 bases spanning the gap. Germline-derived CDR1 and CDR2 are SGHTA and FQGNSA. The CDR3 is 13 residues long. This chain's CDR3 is CASSLGSGDEQFF. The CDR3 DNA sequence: TGTGCCAGCAGCTTAGGATCCGGGGATGAGCAGTTCTTC.

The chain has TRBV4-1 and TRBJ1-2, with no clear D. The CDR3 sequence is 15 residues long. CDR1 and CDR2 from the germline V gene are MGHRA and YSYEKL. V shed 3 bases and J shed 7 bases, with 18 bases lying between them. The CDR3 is CASSHPTLGIGGYTF. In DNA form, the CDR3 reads TGCGCCAGCAGCCACCCCACGCTCGGGATAGGTGGCTACACCTTC.